This T cell receptor beta chain comes out of a study of blood T cells in healthy people across ages. CDR1 and CDR2 from the germline V gene are MNHEY and SVGAGI. CDR3 length: 15 residues. Trimming cost V 5 bases and J 0 bases, with 13 bases left between them. The second PCR ran roughly 6 to 12 cycles with a sample-barcoded 5' primer and J-beta primers. With 12 random nucleotides, a template-switch adaptor tagged each individual cDNA molecule. TCRdb re-called the 5' RACE reads through MiXCR, storing one row per CDR3 protein. The sample records about 1.6 million distinct CDR3 sequences, around 35% being singletons. This clonotype has at least ten counts. The sample, roughly 9.5 milliliters of peripheral blood, was drawn from each donor.

This TCR came from a woman under 40 in good health. Input material: blood. The genes are TRBV6-5 and TRBJ1-2; D is ambiguous. The CDR3: CASSPRAVANYGYTF. The CDR3 DNA sequence: TGTGCCAGCAGTCCGAGGGCGGTTGCTAACTATGGCTACACCTTC.